This T cell receptor beta chain originates from a study of T cell responses to AZD1222 COVID-19 vaccine. Here immunoSEQ multiplex PCR was the method, and the copy in TCRdb shows in-frame clones only, minus some. In the table there are about 110,000 clones, around 90% of which are singletons. A word on this clone: The antigen is unknown.

The CDR3 contains 15 residues. Germline trimming cut 4 bases from V and 5 bases from J; bases unmatched to any gene: 5. The germline CDR1 and CDR2 sequences are MNHEY and SMNVEV (reference sequence). Study-level findings and limits: Baseline testing showed seropositivity in only a handful of AZD1222 recipients. Clonal diversity was possibly underestimated, and the donors were mostly white British, with more females.

Sequenced here: peripheral blood, sampled 28 days after the second AZD1222 dose. The chain is built from TRBV27 and TRBJ2-7, with 13 positions matching TRBD2. The TCR was taken from an adult who received the AZD1222 COVID-19 vaccine. The chain's CDR3 is CASSSTSGRRHEQYF. Here the CDR3 DNA reads TGTGCCAGCAGTTCGACTAGCGGGAGGAGGCACGAGCAGTACTTC.